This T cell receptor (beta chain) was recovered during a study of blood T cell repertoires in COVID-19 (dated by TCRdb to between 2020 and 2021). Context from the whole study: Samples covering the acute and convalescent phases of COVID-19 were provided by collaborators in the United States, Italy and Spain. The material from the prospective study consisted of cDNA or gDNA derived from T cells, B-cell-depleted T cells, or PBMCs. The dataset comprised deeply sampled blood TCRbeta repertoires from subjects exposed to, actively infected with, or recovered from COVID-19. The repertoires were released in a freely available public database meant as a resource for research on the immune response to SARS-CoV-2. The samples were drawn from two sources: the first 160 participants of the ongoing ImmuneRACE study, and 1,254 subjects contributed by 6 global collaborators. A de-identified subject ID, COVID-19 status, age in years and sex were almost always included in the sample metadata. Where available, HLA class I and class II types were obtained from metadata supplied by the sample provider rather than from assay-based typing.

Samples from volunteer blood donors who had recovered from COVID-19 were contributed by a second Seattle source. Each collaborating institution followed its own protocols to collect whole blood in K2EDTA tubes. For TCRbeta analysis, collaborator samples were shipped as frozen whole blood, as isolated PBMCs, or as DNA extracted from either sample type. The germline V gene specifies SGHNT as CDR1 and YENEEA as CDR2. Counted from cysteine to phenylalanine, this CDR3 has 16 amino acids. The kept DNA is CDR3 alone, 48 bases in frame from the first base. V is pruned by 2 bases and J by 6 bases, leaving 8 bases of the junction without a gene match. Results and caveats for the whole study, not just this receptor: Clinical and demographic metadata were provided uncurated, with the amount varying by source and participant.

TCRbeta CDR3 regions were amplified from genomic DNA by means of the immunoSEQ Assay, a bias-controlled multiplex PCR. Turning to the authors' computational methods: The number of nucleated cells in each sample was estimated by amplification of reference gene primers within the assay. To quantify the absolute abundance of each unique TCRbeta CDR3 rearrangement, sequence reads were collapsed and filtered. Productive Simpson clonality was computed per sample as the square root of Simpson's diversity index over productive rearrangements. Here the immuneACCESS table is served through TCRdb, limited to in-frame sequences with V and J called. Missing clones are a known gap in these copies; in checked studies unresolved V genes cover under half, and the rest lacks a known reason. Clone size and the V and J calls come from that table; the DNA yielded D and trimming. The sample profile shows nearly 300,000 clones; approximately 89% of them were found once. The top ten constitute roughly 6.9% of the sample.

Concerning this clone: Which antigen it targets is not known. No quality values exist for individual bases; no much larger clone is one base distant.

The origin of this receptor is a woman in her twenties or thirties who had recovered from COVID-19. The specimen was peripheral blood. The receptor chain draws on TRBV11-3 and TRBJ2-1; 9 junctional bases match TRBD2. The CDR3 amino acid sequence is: CASSLRSGRGGNEQFF. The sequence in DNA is TGTGCCAGCAGCTTACGGTCAGGGCGGGGGGGCAATGAGCAGTTCTTC.